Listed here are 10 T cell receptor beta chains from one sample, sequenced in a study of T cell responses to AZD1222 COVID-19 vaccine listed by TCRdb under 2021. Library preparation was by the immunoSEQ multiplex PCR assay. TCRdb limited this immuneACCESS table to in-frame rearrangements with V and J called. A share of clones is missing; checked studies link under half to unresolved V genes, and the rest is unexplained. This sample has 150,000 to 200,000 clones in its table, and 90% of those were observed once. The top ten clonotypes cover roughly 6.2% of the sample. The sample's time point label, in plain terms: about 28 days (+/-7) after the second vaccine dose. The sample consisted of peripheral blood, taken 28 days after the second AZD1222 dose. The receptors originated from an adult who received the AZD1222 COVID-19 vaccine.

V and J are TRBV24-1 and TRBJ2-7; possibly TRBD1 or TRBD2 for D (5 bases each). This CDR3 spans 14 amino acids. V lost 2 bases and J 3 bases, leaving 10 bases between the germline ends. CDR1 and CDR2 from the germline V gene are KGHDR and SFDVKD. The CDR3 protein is CATSDSGTVYEQYF. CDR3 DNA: TGTGCCACCAGTGATTCGGGGACGGTCTACGAGCAGTACTTC.

The chain's CDR3 is CATSTLYEQYF. In nucleotides, the CDR3 is TGTGCCACCAGTACCCTCTACGAGCAGTACTTC. The chain couples TRBV24-1 to TRBJ2-7; D is ambiguous. V dropped 6 bases and J dropped 3 bases, with 5 bases sitting between them. The CDR3 totals 11 residues. Germline assignment: CDR1 KGHDR and CDR2 SFDVKD.

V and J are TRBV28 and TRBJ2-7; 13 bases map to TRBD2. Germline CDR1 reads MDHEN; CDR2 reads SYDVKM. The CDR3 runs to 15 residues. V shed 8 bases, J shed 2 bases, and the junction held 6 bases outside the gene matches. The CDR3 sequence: CASVPGLAGAYEQYF. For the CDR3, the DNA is TGTGCCAGCGTACCCGGACTAGCGGGGGCCTACGAGCAGTACTTC.

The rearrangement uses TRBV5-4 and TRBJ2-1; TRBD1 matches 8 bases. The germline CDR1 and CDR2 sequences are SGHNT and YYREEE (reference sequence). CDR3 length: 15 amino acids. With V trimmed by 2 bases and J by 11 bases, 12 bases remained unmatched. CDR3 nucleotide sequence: TGTGCCAGCAGCTTCAGGCAGGGGGCGAGTGTAAAGCAGTTCTTC. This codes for CASSFRQGASVKQFF.

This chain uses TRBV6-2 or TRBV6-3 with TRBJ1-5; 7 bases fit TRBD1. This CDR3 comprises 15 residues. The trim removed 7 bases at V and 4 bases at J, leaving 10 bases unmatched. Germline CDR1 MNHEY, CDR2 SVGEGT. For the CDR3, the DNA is TGTGCCAGCACCCCCGGACAGGTCCGAAATCAGCCCCAGCATTTT. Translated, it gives CASTPGQVRNQPQHF.

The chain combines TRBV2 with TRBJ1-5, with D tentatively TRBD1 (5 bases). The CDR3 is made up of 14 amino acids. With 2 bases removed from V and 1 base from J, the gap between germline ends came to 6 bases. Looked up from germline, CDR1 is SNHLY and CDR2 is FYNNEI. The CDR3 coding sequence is TGTGCCAGCAGTGAACAGGGAAGCAATCAGCCCCAGCATTTT. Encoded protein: CASSEQGSNQPQHF.

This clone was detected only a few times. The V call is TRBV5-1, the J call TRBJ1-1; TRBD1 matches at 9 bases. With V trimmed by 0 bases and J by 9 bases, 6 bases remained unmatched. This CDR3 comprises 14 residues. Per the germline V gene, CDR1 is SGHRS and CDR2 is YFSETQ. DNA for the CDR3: TGCGCCAGCAGCTTGGGACACAGGGGGCGTCAAGCTTTCTTT. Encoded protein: CASSLGHRGRQAFF.

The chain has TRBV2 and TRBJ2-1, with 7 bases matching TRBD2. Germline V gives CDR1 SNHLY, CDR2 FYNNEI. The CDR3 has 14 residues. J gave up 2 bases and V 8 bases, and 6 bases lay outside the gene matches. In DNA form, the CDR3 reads TGTGCCAGCGCTAGGCGGGGGACCTACAATGAGCAGTTCTTC. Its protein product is CASARRGTYNEQFF. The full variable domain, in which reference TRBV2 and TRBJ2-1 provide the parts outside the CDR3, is EPEVTQTPSHQVTQMGQEVILRCVPISNHLYFYWYRQILGQKVEFLVSFYNNEISEKSEIFDDQFSVERPDGSNFTLKIRSTKLEDSAMYFCASARRGTYNEQFFGPGTRLTVL.

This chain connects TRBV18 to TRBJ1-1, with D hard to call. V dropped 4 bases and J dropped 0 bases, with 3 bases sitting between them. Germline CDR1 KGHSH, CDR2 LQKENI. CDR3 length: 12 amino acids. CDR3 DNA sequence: TGTGCCAGCTCACAGTTGAACACTGAAGCTTTCTTT. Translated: CASSQLNTEAFF.

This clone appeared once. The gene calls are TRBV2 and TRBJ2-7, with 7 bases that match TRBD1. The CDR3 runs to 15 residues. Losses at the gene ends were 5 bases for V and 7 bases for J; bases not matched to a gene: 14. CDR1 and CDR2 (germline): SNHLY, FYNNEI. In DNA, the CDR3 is TGTGCCAGCAGTCTCATGGGCCTCCAGGGGGAAGAGCAGTACTTC. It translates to CASSLMGLQGEEQYF.